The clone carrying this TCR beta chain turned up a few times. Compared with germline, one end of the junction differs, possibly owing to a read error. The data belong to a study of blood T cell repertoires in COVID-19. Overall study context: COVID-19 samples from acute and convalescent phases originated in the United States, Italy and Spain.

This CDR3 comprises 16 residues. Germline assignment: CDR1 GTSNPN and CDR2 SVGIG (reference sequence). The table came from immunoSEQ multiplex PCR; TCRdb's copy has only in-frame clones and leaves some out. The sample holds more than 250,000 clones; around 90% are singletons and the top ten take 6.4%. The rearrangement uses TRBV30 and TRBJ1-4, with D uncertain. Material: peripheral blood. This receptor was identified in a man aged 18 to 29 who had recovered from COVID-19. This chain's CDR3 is CACSATAVTTNEKLFF. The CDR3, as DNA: TGTGCCTGCAGTGCAACAGCGGTGACAACTAATGAAAAACTGTTTTTT.